These T cell receptor beta chains were read from a single sample in a study of blood T cell repertoires in COVID-19. Some clones are missing from TCRdb's copy, which holds only in-frame ones; the method was immunoSEQ multiplex PCR. Of around 260,000 clones in the sample, approximately 87% were seen once. The sequenced sample consisted of peripheral blood. The receptors were sampled from a woman between 45 and 65 years old with acute or convalescent COVID-19. The CDR3 runs from the conserved cysteine through the conserved F or W. A D gene is named only where the DNA matches it firmly. The size of a clone is reported for some rows only, either as once, few or many, or as a class for expanded clones.

d_gene	v_gene	len	j_gene	abundance	CDR3aa	CDR3nt
-	TRBV5-1	18	TRBJ1-1	few	CASSLSPPGHLSYTEAFF	TGCGCCAGCAGCCTCTCCCCTCCGGGACACCTCTCTTACACTGAAGCTTTCTTT
-	TRBV21-1	13	TRBJ1-5	-	CASSYDRNQPQHF	TGTGCCAGCAGCTACGACAGGAATCAGCCCCAGCATTTT
-	TRBV29-1	11	TRBJ1-2	-	CSAAGYYGYTF	TGCAGCGCCGCAGGGTACTATGGCTACACCTTC
TRBD1	TRBV4-1	16	TRBJ1-4	-	CASSQDGTGGDEKLFF	TGCGCCAGCAGCCAAGATGGGACAGGGGGCGATGAAAAACTGTTTTTT
TRBD2	TRBV6-4	15	TRBJ2-2	-	CASSATGGWPGELFF	TGTGCCAGCAGTGCCACCGGGGGGTGGCCCGGGGAGCTGTTTTTT
TRBD1	TRBV11-2	15	TRBJ1-1	-	CASSDIRDRGSEAFF	TGTGCCAGCAGCGATATCCGGGACAGGGGAAGTGAAGCTTTCTTT
-	TRBV6-5	15	TRBJ1-5	-	CASSYYAGDNQPQHF	TGTGCCAGCAGTTACTACGCAGGGGACAATCAGCCCCAGCATTTT
TRBD1	TRBV29-1	12	TRBJ2-5	-	CSAGTGEETQYF	TGCAGCGCCGGGACAGGGGAAGAGACCCAGTACTTC
-	TRBV29-1	14	TRBJ2-3	-	CSAGYGTSTDTQYF	TGCAGCGCTGGGTACGGGACTAGCACAGATACGCAGTATTTT
-	TRBV4-1	16	TRBJ1-2	-	CASSQEWGISDYGYTF	TGCGCCAGCAGCCAAGAATGGGGCATATCGGACTATGGCTACACCTTC
-	TRBV29-1	15	TRBJ1-5	-	CSVGEGLLGNQPQHF	TGCAGTGTGGGTGAGGGCCTTTTGGGCAACCAGCCCCAGCATTTT
TRBD1	TRBV6-1	15	TRBJ2-7	-	CASSDGSGGNYEQYF	TGTGCCAGCAGTGATGGGTCAGGGGGCAACTACGAGCAGTACTTC
TRBD1	TRBV7-6	15	TRBJ1-3	-	CASTLSGGSGNTIYF	TGTGCCAGCACGCTATCAGGGGGCTCTGGAAACACCATATATTTT
TRBD1	TRBV9	17	TRBJ2-3	once	CASSPRGGDRGVDTQYF	TGTGCCAGCAGCCCTAGAGGGGGGGACAGGGGTGTTGATACGCAGTATTTT
-	TRBV25-1	15	TRBJ2-5	-	CASSEPSGGPETQYF	TGTGCCAGCAGTGAACCCTCTGGGGGCCCAGAGACCCAGTACTTC
-	TRBV7-2	13	TRBJ1-2	once	CASSLAPRGGYTF	TGTGCCAGCAGCTTAGCGCCCCGGGGGGGCTACACCTTC
TRBD2	TRBV24-1	17	TRBJ2-1	-	CATSDSVGSGRVNEQFF	TGTGCCACCAGTGATTCGGTTGGGAGCGGGAGGGTAAATGAGCAGTTCTTC
TRBD2	TRBV7-6	15	TRBJ2-4	-	CASSTTRGGVDIQYF	TGTGCCAGCAGCACCACCCGGGGGGGGGTGGACATTCAGTACTTC
-	TRBV30	13	TRBJ2-7	-	CAWSTGNSYEQYF	TGTGCCTGGAGTACAGGAAATTCCTACGAGCAGTACTTC
TRBD1	TRBV7-2	17	TRBJ2-4	-	CASSLVLGTGVPNIQYF	TGTGCCAGCAGCTTAGTACTCGGGACAGGGGTCCCTAACATTCAGTACTTC
-	TRBV19	14	TRBJ1-1	-	CASSIDLAFGAAFF	TGTGCCAGTAGTATAGATCTGGCATTTGGGGCGGCTTTCTTT
TRBD2	TRBV27	15	TRBJ2-1	-	CASSLSSGRALGQFF	TGTGCCAGCAGTTTAAGTAGCGGGAGGGCCTTGGGGCAGTTCTTC
TRBD2	TRBV10-3	18	TRBJ2-3	-	CAIRGSGNPSGGTDTQYF	TGTGCCATCAGAGGTAGCGGGAACCCCTCGGGGGGTACAGATACGCAGTATTTT
-	TRBV25-1	15	TRBJ1-1	-	CASSEDWTNHAEAFF	TGTGCCAGCAGTGAAGATTGGACAAATCACGCTGAAGCTTTCTTT
-	TRBV2	15	TRBJ2-1	-	CASSVGRSSYNEQFF	TGTGCCAGCAGTGTGGGGAGAAGCTCCTACAATGAGCAGTTCTTC
-	TRBV28	17	TRBJ2-2	-	CASSLGLVGLNTGELFF	TGTGCCAGCAGTTTAGGACTGGTGGGACTCAATACCGGGGAGCTGTTTTTT
TRBD1	TRBV5-1	15	TRBJ1-1	-	CASSSWTGLNTEAFF	TGCGCCAGCAGCTCCTGGACAGGGTTGAACACTGAAGCTTTCTTT
-	TRBV10-1	16	TRBJ1-5	-	CASRKGGASRYQPQHF	TGCGCCAGCAGAAAAGGGGGAGCCTCGAGGTATCAGCCCCAGCATTTT
TRBD1	TRBV28	15	TRBJ2-7	-	CASRLGTGISYEQYF	TGTGCCAGCAGGTTGGGGACAGGGATCTCCTACGAGCAGTACTTC
-	TRBV7-8	13	TRBJ1-1	-	CASSSRGAPGAFF	TGTGCCAGCAGCTCGCGGGGGGCCCCGGGAGCTTTCTTT
TRBD1	TRBV24-1	15	TRBJ2-1	-	CATSDYQGAGDEQFF	TGTGCCACCAGTGATTATCAGGGGGCTGGGGATGAGCAGTTCTTC
-	TRBV9	18	TRBJ2-6	-	CASSVRELSGAGANVLTF	TGTGCCAGCAGCGTAAGGGAGCTTTCGGGTGCTGGGGCCAACGTCCTGACTTTC
-	TRBV30	13	TRBJ2-3	-	CAWSVYVADTQYF	TGTGCCTGGAGTGTTTATGTCGCAGATACGCAGTATTTT
-	TRBV29-1	15	TRBJ1-4	once	CSVAWGGARNEKLFF	TGCAGCGTTGCCTGGGGCGGGGCCCGGAATGAAAAACTGTTTTTT
-	TRBV18	15	TRBJ1-4	-	CASSPGGHTNEKLFF	TGTGCCAGCTCACCCGGGGGGCATACTAATGAAAAACTGTTTTTT
TRBD1	TRBV7-2	14	TRBJ1-1	-	CASSFTGESTEAFF	TGTGCCAGCAGCTTCACAGGGGAAAGCACTGAAGCTTTCTTT
TRBD1	TRBV7-2	15	TRBJ2-7	-	CASSLTGGAAYEQYF	TGTGCCAGCAGCTTGACAGGGGGCGCTGCTTACGAGCAGTACTTC
TRBD1	TRBV2	14	TRBJ1-4	-	CASRIQGPSEKLFF	TGTGCCAGCAGGATACAGGGGCCGAGTGAAAAACTGTTTTTT
TRBD2	TRBV11-1	15	TRBJ2-7	-	CASSHEREGRDEQYF	TGTGCCAGCAGTCACGAGCGGGAGGGCCGAGACGAGCAGTACTTC
-	TRBV5-1	14	TRBJ1-5	-	CASSLGGGDQPQHF	TGCGCCAGCAGCTTGGGGGGCGGGGATCAGCCCCAGCATTTT
-	TRBV6-4	15	TRBJ2-1	few	CASSDSGSSYNEQFF	TGTGCCAGCAGTGACTCCGGGAGCTCCTACAATGAGCAGTTCTTC
-	TRBV4-3	13	TRBJ1-1	-	CASSQMDSTEAFF	TGCGCCAGCAGCCAAATGGACAGCACTGAAGCTTTCTTT
TRBD1	TRBV28	15	TRBJ1-1	once	CASSLTQGAYTEAFF	TGTGCCAGCAGTTTGACACAGGGGGCGTACACTGAAGCTTTCTTT
TRBD2	TRBV9	15	TRBJ2-1	-	CASSIGSSGGNEQFF	TGTGCCAGCAGCATAGGATCTAGCGGTGGGAATGAGCAGTTCTTC
-	TRBV5-1	15	TRBJ2-6	-	CASRPGLGRSNVLTF	TGCGCCAGCAGACCCGGCCTTGGGCGATCCAACGTCCTGACTTTC
TRBD1	TRBV19	14	TRBJ1-1	-	CASTTGTGGTEAFF	TGTGCCAGTACCACCGGGACAGGGGGGACTGAAGCTTTCTTT
TRBD1	TRBV4-3	20	TRBJ2-6	-	CASSQTGWDSLSSGANVLTF	TGCGCCAGCAGCCAAACAGGATGGGACAGCTTAAGCTCTGGGGCCAACGTCCTGACTTTC
-	TRBV29-1	13	TRBJ1-3	-	CSVAITLGNTIYF	TGCAGCGTAGCAATCACCCTCGGAAACACCATATATTTT
TRBD1	TRBV24-1	15	TRBJ2-5	-	CATSDPTGDGETQYF	TGTGCCACCAGTGATCCAACAGGGGACGGAGAGACCCAGTACTTC
-	TRBV7-3	13	TRBJ1-6	-	CASSSYTGSPLHF	TGTGCCAGCAGCTCTTACACAGGCTCACCCCTCCACTTT
TRBD2	TRBV28	15	TRBJ2-7	-	CASSSPGLGRLEQYF	TGTGCCAGCAGTTCACCGGGACTAGGACGGCTCGAGCAGTACTTC
TRBD2	TRBV6-2/TRBV6-3	18	TRBJ2-2	-	CASSGRLAGGPDTGELFF	TGTGCCAGCAGTGGCAGACTAGCGGGAGGGCCGGACACCGGGGAGCTGTTTTTT
-	TRBV6-2/TRBV6-3	15	TRBJ2-4	once	CASSPGGEGKNIQYF	TGTGCCAGCAGTCCCGGAGGTGAGGGCAAAAACATTCAGTACTTC
-	TRBV18	13	TRBJ2-7	-	CASSPVSSYEQYF	TGTGCCAGCTCACCAGTGAGCTCCTACGAGCAGTACTTC
-	TRBV11-2	15	TRBJ1-1	-	CASSLRQVLNTEAFF	TGTGCCAGCAGCTTAAGACAGGTATTGAACACTGAAGCTTTCTTT
TRBD2	TRBV10-1	15	TRBJ2-7	-	CASWVGTRDHNQQYF	TGCGCCAGCTGGGTCGGGACTAGGGATCATAACCAGCAGTACTTC